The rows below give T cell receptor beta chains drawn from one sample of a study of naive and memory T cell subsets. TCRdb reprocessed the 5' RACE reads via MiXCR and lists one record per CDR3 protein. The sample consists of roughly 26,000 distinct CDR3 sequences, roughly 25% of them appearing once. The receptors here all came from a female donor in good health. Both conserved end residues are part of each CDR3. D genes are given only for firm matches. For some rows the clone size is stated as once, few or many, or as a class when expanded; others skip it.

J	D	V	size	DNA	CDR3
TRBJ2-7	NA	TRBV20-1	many	TGCAGTGCCTTCAGGGGAAGCTCCTACGAGCAGTACTTC	CSAFRGSSYEQYF
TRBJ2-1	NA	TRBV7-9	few	TGTGCCAGCAGGGACAGCGATGAGCAGTTCTTC	CASRDSDEQFF
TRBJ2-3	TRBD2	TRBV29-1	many	TGCAGCGCGCCTCGACAGGCAGGTAGCGGGAGGGCCCTGTCAGATACGCAGTATTTT	CSAPRQAGSGRALSDTQYF
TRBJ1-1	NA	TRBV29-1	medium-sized	TGCAGCGTTGCTGGGGGTGCGAATGCTGAAGCTTTCTTT	CSVAGGANAEAFF
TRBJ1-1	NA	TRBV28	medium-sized	TGTGCCAGCAGTTCAGACAGATTCTACACTGAAGCTTTCTTT	CASSSDRFYTEAFF
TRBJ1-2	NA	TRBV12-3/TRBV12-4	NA	TGTGCCAGCACCGTTCGATCAGGACATCTCTATGGCTACACCTTC	CASTVRSGHLYGYTF
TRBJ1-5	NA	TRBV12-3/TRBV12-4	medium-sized	TGTGCCAGCAGTTTATTGGGTTCTCAGCCCCAGCATTTT	CASSLLGSQPQHF
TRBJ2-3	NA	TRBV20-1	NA	TGCAGTGCGCTAATTACTAGCACAGATACGCAGTATTTT	CSALITSTDTQYF
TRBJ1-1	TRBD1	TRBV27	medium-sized	TGTGCCAGCATGTACTTTTCGGGACAGGTTTCTGAAGCTTTCTTT	CASMYFSGQVSEAFF
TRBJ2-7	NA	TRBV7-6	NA	TGTGCCAGCAGCTTCGACTACCGGGACGAGCAGTACTTC	CASSFDYRDEQYF
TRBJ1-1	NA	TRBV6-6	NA	TGTGCCAGCAGCAACAGGGCGGGGAACACTGAAGCTTTCTTT	CASSNRAGNTEAFF
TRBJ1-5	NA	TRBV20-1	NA	TGCAGTGCTAGGCCGGACGGACACGTAGATCAGCCCCAGCATTTT	CSARPDGHVDQPQHF
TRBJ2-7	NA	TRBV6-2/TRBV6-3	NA	TGTGCCAGCAGTCGAACAGGGCGGACGACCACCTACGAGCAGTACTTC	CASSRTGRTTTYEQYF
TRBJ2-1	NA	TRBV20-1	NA	TGCAGTGCTAGCCAACTTAGCGGAAGCTCCTACAATGAGCAGTTCTTC	CSASQLSGSSYNEQFF
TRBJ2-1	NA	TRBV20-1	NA	TGCAGTGCTAGACTGCGGAAACTGCGGGTGTCGAGCACCAATGAGCAGTTCTTC	CSARLRKLRVSSTNEQFF
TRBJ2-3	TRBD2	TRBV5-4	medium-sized	TGTGCCAGCAGCTTGGGAACTAGCGGAACTTCGAGGCAGTATTTT	CASSLGTSGTSRQYF
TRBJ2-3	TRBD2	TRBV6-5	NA	TGTGCCAGCAACCTAGCGGGGCTTAGCACAGATACGCAGTATTTT	CASNLAGLSTDTQYF
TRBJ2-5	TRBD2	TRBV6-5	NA	TGTGCCAGCGGCGGGAGGTTGGAAGAGACCCAGTACTTC	CASGGRLEETQYF
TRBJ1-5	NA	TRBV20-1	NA	TGCAGTGCTAGAGAGGCTTTCCGGCAGGGCACGGCGAATCAGCCCCAGCATTTT	CSAREAFRQGTANQPQHF
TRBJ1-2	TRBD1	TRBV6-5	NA	TGTGCCAGCAGTTATAATACCGAGGGACAGGGTTATGGCTACACCTTC	CASSYNTEGQGYGYTF
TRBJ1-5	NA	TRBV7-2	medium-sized	TGTGCCAGCAGCCTCGGACAGATTAGCAATCAGCCCCAGCATTTT	CASSLGQISNQPQHF
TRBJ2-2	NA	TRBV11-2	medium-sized	TGTGCCAGCAGCTTATACGGGACGAACACCGGGGAGCTGTTTTTT	CASSLYGTNTGELFF
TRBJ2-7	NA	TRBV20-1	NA	TGCAGTGCTAGAGGAGAGTACGAGCAGTACTTC	CSARGEYEQYF
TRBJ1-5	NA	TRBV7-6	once	TGTGCCAGCAGCTTAAGGACAGATAGCAATCAGCCCCAGCATTTT	CASSLRTDSNQPQHF
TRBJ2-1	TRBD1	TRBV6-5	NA	TGTGCCAGCAGTTTACAGGGGGCAATCTCCTACAATGAGCAGTTCTTC	CASSLQGAISYNEQFF
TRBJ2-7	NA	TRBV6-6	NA	TGTGCCAGCAGTTACATTGCGACTTCCGAGCAGTACTTC	CASSYIATSEQYF
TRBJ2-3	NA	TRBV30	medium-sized	TGTGCCTGGTGCTGGAAGGGTTCAGATACGCAGTATTTT	CAWCWKGSDTQYF
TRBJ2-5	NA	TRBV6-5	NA	TGTGCCAGCAGCCTCGGATCGGTGAGGCAAGAGACCCAGTACTTC	CASSLGSVRQETQYF
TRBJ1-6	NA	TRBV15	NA	TGTGCCACCAGCAGAGCTTTCGGCCCGCGCACCCCCCTCCACTTT	CATSRAFGPRTPLHF
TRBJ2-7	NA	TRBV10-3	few	TGTGCCATCAGCCGGGACTCCCCAAGGGACGAGCAGTACTTC	CAISRDSPRDEQYF
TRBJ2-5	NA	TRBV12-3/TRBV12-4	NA	TGTGCCAGCACCCCTGGCGGGGGCGGTGAGACCCAGTACTTC	CASTPGGGGETQYF
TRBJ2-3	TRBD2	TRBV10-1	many	TGCGCCAGCATTTCTCCGGGACTAGCGGGGGGGCCCGGTACCCCCACAGATACGCAGTATTTT	CASISPGLAGGPGTPTDTQYF
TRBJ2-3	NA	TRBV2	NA	TGTGCCAGCAGGAGGACAGATACGCAGTATTTT	CASRRTDTQYF
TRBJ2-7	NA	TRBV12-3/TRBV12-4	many	TGTGCCAGCAGTTTTCAAGTCTACGAGCAGTACTTC	CASSFQVYEQYF
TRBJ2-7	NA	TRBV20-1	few	TGCAGTGCTAGAGATAGCAAGCTGGTGGGGATATCCTACGAGCAGTACTTC	CSARDSKLVGISYEQYF
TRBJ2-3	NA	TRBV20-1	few	TGCAGTGCTAGAGAGACAGGAGATACGCAGTATTTT	CSARETGDTQYF
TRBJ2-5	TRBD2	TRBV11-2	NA	TGTGCCAGCAGCCACTCCAGCGGGAGGGCAGAGACCCAGTACTTC	CASSHSSGRAETQYF
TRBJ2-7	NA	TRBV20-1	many	TGCAGTGCTAGAGAGGCAGGGGCCTACGAGCAGTACTTC	CSAREAGAYEQYF
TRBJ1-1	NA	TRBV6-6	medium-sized	TGTGCCAGCGAACGTCGGAACACTGAAGCTTTCTTT	CASERRNTEAFF
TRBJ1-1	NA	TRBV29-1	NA	TGCAGCGTTGACTCCCAGGGCCTGAACACTGAAGCTTTCTTT	CSVDSQGLNTEAFF
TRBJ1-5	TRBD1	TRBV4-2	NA	TGTGCCAGCAGCCAAGACCCCCTTGGACAGGGCGGGAATCAGCCCCAGCATTTT	CASSQDPLGQGGNQPQHF
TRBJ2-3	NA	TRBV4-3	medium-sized	TGCGCCAGCAGCCTGTGGGTTCTTGGGAGCACAGATACGCAGTATTTT	CASSLWVLGSTDTQYF
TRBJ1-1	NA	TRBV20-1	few	TGCAGTGCTAGATTCGGACAGACTGAAGCTTTCTTT	CSARFGQTEAFF
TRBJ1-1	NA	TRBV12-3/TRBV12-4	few	TGTGCCAGCAGTTTCGCCGGGTTTGGTACTGAAGCTTTCTTT	CASSFAGFGTEAFF
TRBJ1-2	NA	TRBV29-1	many	TGCAGCGTTGAGGGCAGCGACTATGGCTACACCTTC	CSVEGSDYGYTF
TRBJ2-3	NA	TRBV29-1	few	TGCAGCGCTGGGCACCCGAGGGACACAGATACGCAGTATTTT	CSAGHPRDTDTQYF
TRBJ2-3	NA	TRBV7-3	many	TGTGCCAGCAGCTGGGACCTAAGCACAGATACGCAGTATTTT	CASSWDLSTDTQYF
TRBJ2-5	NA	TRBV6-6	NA	TGTGCCAGCACCCCATCTCCGGGACTGAAGTCGGAGACCCAGTACTTC	CASTPSPGLKSETQYF
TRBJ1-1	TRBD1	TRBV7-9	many	TGTGCCAGCAGCCGGACAGGGGGCACTGAAGCTTTCTTT	CASSRTGGTEAFF
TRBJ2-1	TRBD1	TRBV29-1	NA	TGCAGCACTTGGACAGGCGGGTATGAGCAGTTCTTC	CSTWTGGYEQFF